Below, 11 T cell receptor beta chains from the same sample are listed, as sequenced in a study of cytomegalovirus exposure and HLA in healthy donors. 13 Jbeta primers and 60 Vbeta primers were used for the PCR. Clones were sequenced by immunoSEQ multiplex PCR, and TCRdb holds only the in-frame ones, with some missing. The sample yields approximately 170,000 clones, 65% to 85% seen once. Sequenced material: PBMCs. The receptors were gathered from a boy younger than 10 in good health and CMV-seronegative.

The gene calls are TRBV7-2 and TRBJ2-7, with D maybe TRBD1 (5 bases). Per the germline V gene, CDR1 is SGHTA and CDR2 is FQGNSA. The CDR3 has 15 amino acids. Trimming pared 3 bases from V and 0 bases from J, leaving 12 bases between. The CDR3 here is CASSLGSQGSYEQYF. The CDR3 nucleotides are TGTGCCAGCAGCTTGGGGTCGCAGGGCTCCTACGAGCAGTACTTC.

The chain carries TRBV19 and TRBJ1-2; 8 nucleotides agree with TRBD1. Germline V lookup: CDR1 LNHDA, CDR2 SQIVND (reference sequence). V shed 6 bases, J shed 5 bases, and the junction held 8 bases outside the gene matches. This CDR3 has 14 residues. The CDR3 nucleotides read TGTGCCAGTAGCCAACAGGGGGAAGGATATGGCTACACCTTC. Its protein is CASSQQGEGYGYTF.

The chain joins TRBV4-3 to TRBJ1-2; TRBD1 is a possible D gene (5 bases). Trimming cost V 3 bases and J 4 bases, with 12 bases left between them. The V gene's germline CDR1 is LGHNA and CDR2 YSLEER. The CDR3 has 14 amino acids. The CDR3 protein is CASSQGTTSYGYTF. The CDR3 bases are TGCGCCAGCAGCCAGGGGACTACCTCCTATGGCTACACCTTC.

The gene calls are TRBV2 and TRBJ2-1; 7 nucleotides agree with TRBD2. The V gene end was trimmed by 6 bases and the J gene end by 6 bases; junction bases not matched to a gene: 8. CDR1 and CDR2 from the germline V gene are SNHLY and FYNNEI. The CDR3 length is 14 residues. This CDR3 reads CASRGGSGSNEQFF. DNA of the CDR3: TGTGCCAGCAGAGGCGGGAGTGGGTCCAATGAGCAGTTCTTC.

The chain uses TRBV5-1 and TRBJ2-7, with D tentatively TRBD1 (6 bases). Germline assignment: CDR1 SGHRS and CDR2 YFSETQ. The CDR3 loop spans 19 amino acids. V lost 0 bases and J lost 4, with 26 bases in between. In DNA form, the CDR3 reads TGCGCCAGCAGCTTGGGCACCCAGTGGCCCGGGACACCGAATTACGAGCAGTACGTC. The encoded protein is CASSLGTQWPGTPNYEQYV.

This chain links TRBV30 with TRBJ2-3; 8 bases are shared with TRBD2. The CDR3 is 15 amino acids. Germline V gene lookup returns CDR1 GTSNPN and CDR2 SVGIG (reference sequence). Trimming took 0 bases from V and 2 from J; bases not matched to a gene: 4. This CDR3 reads CAWSVWREDTDTQYF. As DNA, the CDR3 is TGTGCCTGGAGTGTTTGGCGGGAGGACACAGATACGCAGTATTTT.

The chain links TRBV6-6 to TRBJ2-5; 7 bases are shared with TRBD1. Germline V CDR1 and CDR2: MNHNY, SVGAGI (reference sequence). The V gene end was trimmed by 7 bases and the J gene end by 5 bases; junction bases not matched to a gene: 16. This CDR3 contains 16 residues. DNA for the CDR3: TGTGCCAGCACCCCAAACAGGGGTCCCTTTAGCGAGACCCAGTACTTC. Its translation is CASTPNRGPFSETQYF.

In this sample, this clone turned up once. CDR3 DNA sequence: TGTGCCAGCAGCGGAACCGACAGGGGGCGCCGTGAAAAACTGTTTTTT. Translated, it gives CASSGTDRGRREKLFF. V and J are TRBV5-6 and TRBJ1-4, with 10 bases identical to TRBD1. This CDR3 is 16 amino acids long. V lost 4 bases to trimming and J lost 7 bases; unmatched junction nucleotides: 10. CDR1 and CDR2 from the germline V gene are SGHDT and YYEEEE.

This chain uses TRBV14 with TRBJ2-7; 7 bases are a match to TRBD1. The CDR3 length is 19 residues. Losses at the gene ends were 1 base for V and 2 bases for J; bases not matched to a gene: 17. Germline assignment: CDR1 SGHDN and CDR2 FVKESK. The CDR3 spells CASSQALKSDREKAYEQYV. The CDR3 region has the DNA TGTGCCAGCAGCCAAGCGCTTAAGAGCGACAGGGAAAAAGCCTACGAGCAGTACGTC.

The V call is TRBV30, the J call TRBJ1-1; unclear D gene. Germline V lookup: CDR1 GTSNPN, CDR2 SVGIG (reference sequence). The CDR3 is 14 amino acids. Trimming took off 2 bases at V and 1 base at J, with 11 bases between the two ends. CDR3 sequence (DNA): TGTGCCTGGAGTCTGAGGAGGGAGAACACTGAAGCTTTCTTT. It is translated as CAWSLRRENTEAFF.

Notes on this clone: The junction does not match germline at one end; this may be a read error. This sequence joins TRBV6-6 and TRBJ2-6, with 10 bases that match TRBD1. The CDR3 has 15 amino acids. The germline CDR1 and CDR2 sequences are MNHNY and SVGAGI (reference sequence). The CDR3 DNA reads TGTGCCAGCAGTCCAGCGGACAGGGGGACCAACGGCCTGACTTTC. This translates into CASSPADRGTNGLTF.